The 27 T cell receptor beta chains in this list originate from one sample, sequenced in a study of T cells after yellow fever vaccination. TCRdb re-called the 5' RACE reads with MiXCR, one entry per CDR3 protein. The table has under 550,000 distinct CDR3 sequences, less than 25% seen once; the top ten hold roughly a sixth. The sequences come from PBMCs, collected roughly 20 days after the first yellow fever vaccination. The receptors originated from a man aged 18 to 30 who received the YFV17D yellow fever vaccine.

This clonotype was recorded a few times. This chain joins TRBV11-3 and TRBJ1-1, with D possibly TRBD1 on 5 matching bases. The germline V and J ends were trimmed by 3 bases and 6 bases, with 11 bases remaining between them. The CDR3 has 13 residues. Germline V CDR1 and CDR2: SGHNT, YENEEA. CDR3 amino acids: CASSLGGRAEAFF. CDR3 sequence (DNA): TGTGCCAGCAGCTTGGGGGGGAGAGCTGAAGCTTTCTTT.

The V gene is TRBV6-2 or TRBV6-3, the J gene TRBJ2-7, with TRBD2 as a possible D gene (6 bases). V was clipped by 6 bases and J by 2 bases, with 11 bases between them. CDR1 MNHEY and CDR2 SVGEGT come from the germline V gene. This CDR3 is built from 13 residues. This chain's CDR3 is CASRSDYTYEQYF. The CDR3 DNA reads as TGTGCCAGCAGGTCGGACTATACCTACGAGCAGTACTTC.

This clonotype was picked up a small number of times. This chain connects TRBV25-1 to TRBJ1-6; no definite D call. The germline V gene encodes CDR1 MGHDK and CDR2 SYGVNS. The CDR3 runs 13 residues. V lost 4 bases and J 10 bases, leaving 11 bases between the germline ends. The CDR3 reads CASSAPLGSPLHF. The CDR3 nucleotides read TGTGCCAGCAGTGCCCCTCTGGGGTCACCCCTCCACTTT.

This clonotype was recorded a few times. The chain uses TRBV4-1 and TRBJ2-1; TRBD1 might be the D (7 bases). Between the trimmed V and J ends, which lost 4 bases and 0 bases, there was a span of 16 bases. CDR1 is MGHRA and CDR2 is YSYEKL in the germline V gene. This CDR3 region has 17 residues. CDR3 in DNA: TGCGCCAGCAGCCCCCTTGCAGGGGGGAGCTCCTACAATGAGCAGTTCTTC. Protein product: CASSPLAGGSSYNEQFF.

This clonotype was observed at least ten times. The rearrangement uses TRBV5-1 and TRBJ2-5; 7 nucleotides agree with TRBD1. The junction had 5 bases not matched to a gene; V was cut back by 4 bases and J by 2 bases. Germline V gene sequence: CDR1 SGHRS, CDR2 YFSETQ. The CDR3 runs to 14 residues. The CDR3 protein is CASSVFRGQETQYF. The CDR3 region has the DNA TGCGCCAGCAGCGTTTTCAGGGGGCAAGAGACCCAGTACTTC.

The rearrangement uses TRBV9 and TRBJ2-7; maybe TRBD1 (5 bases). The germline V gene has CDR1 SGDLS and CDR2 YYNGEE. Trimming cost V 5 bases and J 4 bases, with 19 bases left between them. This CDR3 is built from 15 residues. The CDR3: CASRVRDRHNYEQYF. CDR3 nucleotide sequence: TGTGCCAGCAGGGTACGAGACAGACACAATTACGAGCAGTACTTC.

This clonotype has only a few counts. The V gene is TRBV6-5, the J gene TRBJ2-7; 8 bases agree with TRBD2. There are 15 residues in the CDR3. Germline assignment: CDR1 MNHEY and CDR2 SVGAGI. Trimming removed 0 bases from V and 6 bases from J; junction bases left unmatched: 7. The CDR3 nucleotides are TGTGCCAGCAGTTACTCGAACGCGGGGGGCCCCGAGCAGTACGTC. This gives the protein CASSYSNAGGPEQYV.

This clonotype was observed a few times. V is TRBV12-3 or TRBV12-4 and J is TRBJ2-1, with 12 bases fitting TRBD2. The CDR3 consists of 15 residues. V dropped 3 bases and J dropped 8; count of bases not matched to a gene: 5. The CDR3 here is CASSFRLAGVHEQFF. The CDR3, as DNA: TGTGCCAGCAGTTTCCGACTAGCGGGGGTTCATGAGCAGTTCTTC.

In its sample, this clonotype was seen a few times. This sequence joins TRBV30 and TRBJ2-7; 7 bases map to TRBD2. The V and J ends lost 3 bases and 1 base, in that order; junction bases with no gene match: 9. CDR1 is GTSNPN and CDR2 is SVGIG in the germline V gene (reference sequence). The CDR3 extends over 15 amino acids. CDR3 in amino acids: CAWSAVGGASYEQYF. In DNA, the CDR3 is TGTGCCTGGAGCGCCGTGGGAGGGGCGTCCTACGAGCAGTACTTC.

The CDR3 DNA is TGCGCCAGCAGCCTGGGGCCGGGACAGGGGAACTACGAGCAGTACTTC. It yields the protein CASSLGPGQGNYEQYF. The chain links TRBV5-1 to TRBJ2-7, with 10 positions matching TRBD1. CDR1 is SGHRS, CDR2 YFSETQ, per germline. V was clipped by 4 bases and J by 3 bases; unmatched bases: 10. The CDR3 contains 16 residues.

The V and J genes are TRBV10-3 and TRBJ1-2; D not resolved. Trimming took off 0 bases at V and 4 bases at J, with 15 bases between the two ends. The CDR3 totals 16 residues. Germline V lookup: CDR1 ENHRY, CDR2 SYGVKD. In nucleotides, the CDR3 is TGTGCCATCAGTGAGTCTGAGGGCTTAGCGGTCTATGGCTACACCTTC. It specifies CAISESEGLAVYGYTF.

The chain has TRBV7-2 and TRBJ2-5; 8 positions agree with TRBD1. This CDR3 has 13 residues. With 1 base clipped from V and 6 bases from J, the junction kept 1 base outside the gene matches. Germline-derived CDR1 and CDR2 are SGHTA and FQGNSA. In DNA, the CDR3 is TGTGCCAGCAGCTTAGGACAGGGGCAGACCCAGTACTTC. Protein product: CASSLGQGQTQYF.

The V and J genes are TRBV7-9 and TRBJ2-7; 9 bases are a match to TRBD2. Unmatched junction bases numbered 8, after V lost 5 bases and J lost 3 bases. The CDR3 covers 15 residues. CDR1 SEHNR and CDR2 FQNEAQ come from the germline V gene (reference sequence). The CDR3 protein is CASSLFGGGGYEQYF. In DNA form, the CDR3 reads TGTGCCAGCAGCCTCTTCGGCGGGGGGGGCTACGAGCAGTACTTC.

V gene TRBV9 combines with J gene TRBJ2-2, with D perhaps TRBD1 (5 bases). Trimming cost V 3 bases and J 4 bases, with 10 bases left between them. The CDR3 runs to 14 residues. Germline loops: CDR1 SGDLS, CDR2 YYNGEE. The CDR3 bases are TGTGCCAGCAGCGAGGATAGGGGCACCGGGGAGCTGTTTTTT. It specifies CASSEDRGTGELFF.

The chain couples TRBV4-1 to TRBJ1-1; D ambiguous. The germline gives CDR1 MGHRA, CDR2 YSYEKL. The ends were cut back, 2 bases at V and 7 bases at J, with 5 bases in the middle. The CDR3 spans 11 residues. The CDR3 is CASSQRVEAFF. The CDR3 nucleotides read TGCGCCAGCAGCCAAAGGGTTGAAGCTTTCTTT.

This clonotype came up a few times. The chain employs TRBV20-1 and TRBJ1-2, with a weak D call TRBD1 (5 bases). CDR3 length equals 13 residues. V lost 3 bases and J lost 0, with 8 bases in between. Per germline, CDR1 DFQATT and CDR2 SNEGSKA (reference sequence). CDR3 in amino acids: CSARGRTNYGYTF. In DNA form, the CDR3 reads TGCAGTGCTAGGGGACGGACTAACTATGGCTACACCTTC.

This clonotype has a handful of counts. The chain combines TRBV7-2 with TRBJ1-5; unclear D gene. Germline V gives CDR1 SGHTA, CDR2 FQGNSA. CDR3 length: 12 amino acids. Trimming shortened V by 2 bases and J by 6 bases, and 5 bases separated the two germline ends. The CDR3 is CASSLIAQPQHF. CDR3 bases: TGTGCCAGCAGCTTAATTGCTCAGCCCCAGCATTTT.

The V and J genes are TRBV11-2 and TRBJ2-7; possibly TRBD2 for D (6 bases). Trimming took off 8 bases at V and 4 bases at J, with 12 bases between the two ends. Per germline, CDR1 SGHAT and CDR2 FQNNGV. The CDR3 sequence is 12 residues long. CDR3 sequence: CASGRDLYEQYV. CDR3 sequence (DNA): TGTGCCAGCGGGCGGGACCTTTACGAGCAGTACGTC.

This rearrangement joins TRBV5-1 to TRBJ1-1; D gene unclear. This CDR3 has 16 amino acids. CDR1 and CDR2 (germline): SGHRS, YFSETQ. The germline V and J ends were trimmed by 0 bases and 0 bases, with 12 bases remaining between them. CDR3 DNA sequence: TGCGCCAGCAGCTTGGATAGGGTGGCAATGAACACTGAAGCTTTCTTT. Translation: CASSLDRVAMNTEAFF. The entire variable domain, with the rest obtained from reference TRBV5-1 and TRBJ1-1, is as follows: KAGVTQTPRYLIKTRGQQVTLSCSPISGHRSVSWYQQTPGQGLQFLFEYFSETQRNKGNFPGRFSGRQFSNSRSEMNVSTLELGDSALYLCASSLDRVAMNTEAFFGQGTRLTVV.

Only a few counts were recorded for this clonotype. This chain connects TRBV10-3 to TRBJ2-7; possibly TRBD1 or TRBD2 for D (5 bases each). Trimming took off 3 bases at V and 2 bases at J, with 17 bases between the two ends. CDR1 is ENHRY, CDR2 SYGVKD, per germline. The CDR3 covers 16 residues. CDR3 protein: CAISDPLGDLAYEQYF. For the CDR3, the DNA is TGTGCCATCAGTGACCCCTTAGGGGACCTTGCCTACGAGCAGTACTTC.

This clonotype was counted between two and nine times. The CDR3 nucleotides read TGCGCCAGCAGCCAAGATCCGACCTCCTACAATGAGCAGTTCTTC. Protein: CASSQDPTSYNEQFF. This chain joins TRBV4-3 and TRBJ2-1; no reliable D call. V lost 0 bases to trimming and J lost 0 bases, with 6 bases between them. The CDR3 length is 15 residues. Germline assignment: CDR1 LGHNA and CDR2 YSLEER.

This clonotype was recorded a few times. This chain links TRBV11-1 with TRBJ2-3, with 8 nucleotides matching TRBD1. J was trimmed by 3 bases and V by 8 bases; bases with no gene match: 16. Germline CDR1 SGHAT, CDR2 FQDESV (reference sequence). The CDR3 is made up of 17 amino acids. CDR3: CASGIDRQGKETDTQYF. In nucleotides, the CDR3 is TGTGCCAGCGGAATTGATAGACAGGGGAAGGAGACAGATACGCAGTATTTT.

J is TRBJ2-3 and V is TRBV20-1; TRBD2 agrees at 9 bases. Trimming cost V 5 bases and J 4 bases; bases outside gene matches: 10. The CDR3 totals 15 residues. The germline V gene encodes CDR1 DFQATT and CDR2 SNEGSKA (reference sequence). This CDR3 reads CSAPDGGGAADTQYF. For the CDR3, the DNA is TGCAGTGCTCCAGACGGCGGGGGGGCCGCAGATACGCAGTATTTT.

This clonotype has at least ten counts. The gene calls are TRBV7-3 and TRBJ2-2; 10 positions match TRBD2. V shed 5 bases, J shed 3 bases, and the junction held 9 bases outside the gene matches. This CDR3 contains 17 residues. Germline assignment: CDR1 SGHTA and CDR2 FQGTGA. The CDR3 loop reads CASSTSGTSVYTGELFF. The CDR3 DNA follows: TGTGCCAGCAGCACCTCCGGGACTAGCGTTTACACCGGGGAGCTGTTTTTT. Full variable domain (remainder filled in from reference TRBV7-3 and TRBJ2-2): GAGVSQTPSNKVTEKGKYVELRCDPISGHTALYWYRQSLGQGPEFLIYFQGTGAADDSGLPNDRFFAVRPEGSVSTLKIQRTERGDSAVYLCASSTSGTSVYTGELFFGEGSRLTVL.

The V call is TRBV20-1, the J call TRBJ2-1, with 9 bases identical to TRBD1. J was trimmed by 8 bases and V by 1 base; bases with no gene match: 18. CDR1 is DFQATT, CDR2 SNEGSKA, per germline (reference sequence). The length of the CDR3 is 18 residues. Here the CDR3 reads CSARGILPGTGLNDEQFF. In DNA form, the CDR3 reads TGCAGTGCTAGAGGCATTCTCCCCGGGACAGGGTTAAACGATGAGCAGTTCTTC.

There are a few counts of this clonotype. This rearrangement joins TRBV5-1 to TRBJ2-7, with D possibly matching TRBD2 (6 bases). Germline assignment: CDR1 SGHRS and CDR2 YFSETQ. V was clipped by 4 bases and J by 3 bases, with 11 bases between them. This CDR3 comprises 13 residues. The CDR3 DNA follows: TGCGCCAGCAGCCGCCGGGGGTTCTACGAGCAGTACTTC. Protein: CASSRRGFYEQYF.

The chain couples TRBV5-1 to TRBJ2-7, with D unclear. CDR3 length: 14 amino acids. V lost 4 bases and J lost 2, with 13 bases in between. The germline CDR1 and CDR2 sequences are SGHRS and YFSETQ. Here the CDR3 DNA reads TGCGCCAGCAGCCCCGGCACGTTGACCTACGAGCAGTACTTC. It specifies CASSPGTLTYEQYF.